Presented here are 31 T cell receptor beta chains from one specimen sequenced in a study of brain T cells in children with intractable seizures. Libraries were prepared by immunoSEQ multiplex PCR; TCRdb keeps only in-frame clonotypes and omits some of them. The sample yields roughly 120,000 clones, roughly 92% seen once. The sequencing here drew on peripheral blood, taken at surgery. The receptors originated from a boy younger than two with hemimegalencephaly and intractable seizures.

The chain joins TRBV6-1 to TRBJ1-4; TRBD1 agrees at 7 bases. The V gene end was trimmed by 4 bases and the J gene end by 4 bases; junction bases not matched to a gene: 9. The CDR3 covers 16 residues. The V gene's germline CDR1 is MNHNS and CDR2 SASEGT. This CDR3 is CASSAPQGVGNEKLFF. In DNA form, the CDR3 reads TGTGCCAGCAGTGCGCCTCAGGGGGTCGGTAATGAAAAACTGTTTTTT.

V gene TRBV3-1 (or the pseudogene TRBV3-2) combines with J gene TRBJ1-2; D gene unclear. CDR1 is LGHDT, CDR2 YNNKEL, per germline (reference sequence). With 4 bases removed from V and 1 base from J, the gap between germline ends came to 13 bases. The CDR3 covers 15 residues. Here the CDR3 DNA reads TGTGCCAGCAGCCTACATGCGGACCGTAACTATGGCTACACCTTC. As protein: CASSLHADRNYGYTF.

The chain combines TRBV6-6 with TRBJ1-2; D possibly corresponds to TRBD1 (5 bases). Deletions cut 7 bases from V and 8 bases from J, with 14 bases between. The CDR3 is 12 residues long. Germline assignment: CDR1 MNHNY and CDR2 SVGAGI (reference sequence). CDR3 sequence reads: CASMGDGSGYTF. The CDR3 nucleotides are TGTGCCAGCATGGGGGACGGGTCCGGCTACACCTTC.

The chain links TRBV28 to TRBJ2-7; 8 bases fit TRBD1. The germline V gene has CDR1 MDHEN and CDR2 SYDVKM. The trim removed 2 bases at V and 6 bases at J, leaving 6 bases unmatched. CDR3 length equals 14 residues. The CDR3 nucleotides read TGTGCCAGCAGTTTAGCTGGACAGGGCGGCGAGCAGTACTTC. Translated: CASSLAGQGGEQYF.

In nucleotides, the CDR3 is TGTGCCAGCAGCCTTAGCGGGGGGTCCCAGCATTTT. Protein sequence: CASSLSGGSQHF. The V call is TRBV7-9, the J call TRBJ1-5; possible D gene TRBD1, 5 bases. The CDR3 runs to 12 residues. The V end was cut by 5 bases, the J end by 11 bases, with 13 bases between. Germline CDR1 SEHNR, CDR2 FQNEAQ (reference sequence).

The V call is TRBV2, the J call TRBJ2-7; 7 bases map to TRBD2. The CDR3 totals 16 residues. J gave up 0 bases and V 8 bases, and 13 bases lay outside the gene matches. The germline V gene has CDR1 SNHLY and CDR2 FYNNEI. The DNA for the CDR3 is TGTGCCAGCGAAGACCGTTTTAGCGGGTTCTCCTACGAGCAGTACTTC. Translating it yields CASEDRFSGFSYEQYF.

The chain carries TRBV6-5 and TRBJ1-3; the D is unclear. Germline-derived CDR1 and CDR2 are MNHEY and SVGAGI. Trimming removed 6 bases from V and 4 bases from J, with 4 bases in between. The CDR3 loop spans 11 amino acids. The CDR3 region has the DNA TGTGCCAGCAGCCTAGGAAACACCATATATTTT. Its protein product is CASSLGNTIYF.

The CDR3 spells CASSLGIGRGTDTQYF. The CDR3 nucleotides read TGTGCCAGCAGCTTAGGGATTGGCAGGGGCACAGATACGCAGTATTTT. The chain employs TRBV7-2 and TRBJ2-3, with D perhaps TRBD1 (5 bases). Germline V gene sequence: CDR1 SGHTA, CDR2 FQGNSA. V lost 1 base and J lost 1, with 12 bases in between. This CDR3 has 16 residues. The full variable domain, in which reference TRBV7-2 and TRBJ2-3 provide the parts outside the CDR3, is GAGVSQSPSNKVTEKGKDVELRCDPISGHTALYWYRQSLGQGLEFLIYFQGNSAPDKSGLPSDRFSAERTGGSVSTLTIQRTQQEDSAVYLCASSLGIGRGTDTQYFGPGTRLTVL.

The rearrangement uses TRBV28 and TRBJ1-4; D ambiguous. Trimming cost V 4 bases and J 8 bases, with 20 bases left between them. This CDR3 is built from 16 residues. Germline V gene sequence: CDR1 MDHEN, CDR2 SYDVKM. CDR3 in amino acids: CASSSRALPPREKLFF. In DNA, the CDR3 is TGTGCCAGCAGTTCGCGAGCGTTACCCCCTCGGGAAAAACTGTTTTTT.

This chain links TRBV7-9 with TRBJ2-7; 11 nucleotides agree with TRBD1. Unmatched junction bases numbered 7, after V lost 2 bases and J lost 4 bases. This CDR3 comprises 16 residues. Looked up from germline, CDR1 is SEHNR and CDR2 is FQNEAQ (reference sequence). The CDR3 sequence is CASSLSRGQGGYEQYF. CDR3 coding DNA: TGTGCCAGCAGCTTATCACGGGGACAGGGGGGATACGAGCAGTACTTC.

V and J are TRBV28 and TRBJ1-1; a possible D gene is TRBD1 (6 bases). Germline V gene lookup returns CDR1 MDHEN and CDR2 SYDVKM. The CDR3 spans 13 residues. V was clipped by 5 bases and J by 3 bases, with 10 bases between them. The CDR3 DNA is TGTGCCAGCAGTCACAGGGTTCACACTGAAGCTTTCTTT. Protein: CASSHRVHTEAFF.

CDR3 in DNA: TGTGCCAGCAGCTCCGGACATTCCCTAGGGCAGTACTTC. It codes for CASSSGHSLGQYF. This chain connects TRBV6-6 to TRBJ2-7; weak D call: TRBD1 (5 bases). Germline V lookup: CDR1 MNHNY, CDR2 SVGAGI (reference sequence). The CDR3 extends over 13 amino acids. Trimming left V 6 bases short and J 9 bases short, with 18 bases between.

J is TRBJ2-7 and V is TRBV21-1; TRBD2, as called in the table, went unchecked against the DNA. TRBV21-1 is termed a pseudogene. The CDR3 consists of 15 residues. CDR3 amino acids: CASSSYYVSSYEQYF. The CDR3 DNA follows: TGTGCCAGCAGCTCCTACTATGTGAGCTCCTACGAGCAGTACTTC.

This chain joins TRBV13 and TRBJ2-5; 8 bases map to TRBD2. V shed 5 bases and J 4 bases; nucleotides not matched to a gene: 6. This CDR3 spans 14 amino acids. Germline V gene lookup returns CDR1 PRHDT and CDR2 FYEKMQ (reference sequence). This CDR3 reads CASSNPGTRETQYF. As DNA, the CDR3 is TGTGCCAGCAGCAACCCCGGGACTAGAGAGACCCAGTACTTC.

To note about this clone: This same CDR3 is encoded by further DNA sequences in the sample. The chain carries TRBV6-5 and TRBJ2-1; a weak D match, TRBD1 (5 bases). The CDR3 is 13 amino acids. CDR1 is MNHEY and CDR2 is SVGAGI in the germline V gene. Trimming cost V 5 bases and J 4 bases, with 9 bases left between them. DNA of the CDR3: TGTGCCAGCAGTCGGACACCTTACAATGAGCAGTTCTTC. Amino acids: CASSRTPYNEQFF.

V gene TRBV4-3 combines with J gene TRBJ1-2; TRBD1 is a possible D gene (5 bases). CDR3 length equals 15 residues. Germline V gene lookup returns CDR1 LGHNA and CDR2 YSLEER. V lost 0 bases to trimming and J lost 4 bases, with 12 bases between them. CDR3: CASSQDPRGLYGYTF. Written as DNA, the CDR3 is TGCGCCAGCAGCCAAGACCCTAGGGGACTCTATGGCTACACCTTC.

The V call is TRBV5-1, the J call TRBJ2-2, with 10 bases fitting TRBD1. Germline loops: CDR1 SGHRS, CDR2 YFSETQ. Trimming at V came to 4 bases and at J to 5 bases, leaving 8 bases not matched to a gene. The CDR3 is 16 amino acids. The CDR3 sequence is CASSPGTGAITGELFF. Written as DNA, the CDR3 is TGCGCCAGCAGCCCGGGGACAGGGGCGATAACCGGGGAGCTGTTTTTT.

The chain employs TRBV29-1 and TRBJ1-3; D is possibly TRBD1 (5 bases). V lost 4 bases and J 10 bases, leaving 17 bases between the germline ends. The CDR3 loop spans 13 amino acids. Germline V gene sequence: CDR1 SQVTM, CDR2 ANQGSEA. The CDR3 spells CSVGHRPGGTIYF. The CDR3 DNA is TGCAGCGTTGGGCACAGGCCCGGAGGTACCATATATTTT. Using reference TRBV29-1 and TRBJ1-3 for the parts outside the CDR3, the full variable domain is SAVISQKPSRDICQRGTSLTIQCQVDSQVTMMFWYRQQPGQSLTLIATANQGSEATYESGFVIDKFPISRPNLTFSTLTVSNMSPEDSSIYLCSVGHRPGGTIYFGEGSWLTVV.

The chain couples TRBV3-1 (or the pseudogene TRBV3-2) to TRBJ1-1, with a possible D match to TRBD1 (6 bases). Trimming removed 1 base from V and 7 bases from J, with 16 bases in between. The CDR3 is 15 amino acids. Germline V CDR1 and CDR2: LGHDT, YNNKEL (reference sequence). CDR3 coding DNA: TGTGCCAGCAGCCAAGGCCTATCGACAGGAGATGAAGCTTTCTTT. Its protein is CASSQGLSTGDEAFF.

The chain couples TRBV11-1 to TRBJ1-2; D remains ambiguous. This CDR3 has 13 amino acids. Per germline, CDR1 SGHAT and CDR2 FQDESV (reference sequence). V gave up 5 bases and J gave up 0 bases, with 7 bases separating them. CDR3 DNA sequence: TGTGCCAGCAGCAAGACACCTAACTATGGCTACACCTTC. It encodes CASSKTPNYGYTF. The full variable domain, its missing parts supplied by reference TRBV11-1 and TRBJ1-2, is EAEVAQSPRYKITEKSQAVAFWCDPISGHATLYWYRQILGQGPELLVQFQDESVVDDSQLPKDRFSAERLKGVDSTLKIQPAELGDSAMYLCASSKTPNYGYTFGSGTRLTVV.

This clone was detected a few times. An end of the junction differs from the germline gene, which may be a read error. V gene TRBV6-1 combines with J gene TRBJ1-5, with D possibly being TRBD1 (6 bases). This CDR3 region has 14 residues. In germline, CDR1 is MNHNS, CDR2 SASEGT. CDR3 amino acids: CASREGGSGQPQHF. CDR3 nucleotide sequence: TGTGCCAGCAGAGAAGGGGGTAGTGGGCAGCCCCAGCATTTT.

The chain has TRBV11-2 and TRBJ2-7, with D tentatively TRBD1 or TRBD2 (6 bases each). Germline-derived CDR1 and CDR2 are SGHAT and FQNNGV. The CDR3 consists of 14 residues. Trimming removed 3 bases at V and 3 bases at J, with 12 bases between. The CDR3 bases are TGTGCCAGCAGCTTCGGGGGCAACGACTACGAGCAGTACTTC. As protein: CASSFGGNDYEQYF.

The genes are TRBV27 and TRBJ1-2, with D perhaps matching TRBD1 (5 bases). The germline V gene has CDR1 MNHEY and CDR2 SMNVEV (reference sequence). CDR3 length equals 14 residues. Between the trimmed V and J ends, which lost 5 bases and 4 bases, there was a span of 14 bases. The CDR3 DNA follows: TGTGCCAGCAGTCCGACGGGGGGGGGCTATGGCTACACCTTC. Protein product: CASSPTGGGYGYTF.

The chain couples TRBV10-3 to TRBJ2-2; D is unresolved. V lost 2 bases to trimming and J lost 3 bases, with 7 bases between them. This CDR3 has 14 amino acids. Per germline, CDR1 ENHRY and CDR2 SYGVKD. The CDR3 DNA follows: TGTGCCATCAGTGAGAACGGCTACACCGGGGAGCTGTTTTTT. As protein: CAISENGYTGELFF.

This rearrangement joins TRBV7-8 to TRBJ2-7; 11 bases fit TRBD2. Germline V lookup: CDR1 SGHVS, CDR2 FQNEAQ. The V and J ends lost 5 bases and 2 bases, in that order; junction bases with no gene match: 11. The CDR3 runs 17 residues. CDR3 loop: CASSPGASGGITYEQYF. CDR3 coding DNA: TGTGCCAGCAGCCCCGGGGCTAGCGGGGGGATAACCTACGAGCAGTACTTC.

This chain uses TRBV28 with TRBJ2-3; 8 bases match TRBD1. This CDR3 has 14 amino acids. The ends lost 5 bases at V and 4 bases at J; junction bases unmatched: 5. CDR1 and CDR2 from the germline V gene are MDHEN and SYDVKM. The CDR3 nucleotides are TGTGCCAGCAGTCCCGGACAGGGCCCAGATACGCAGTATTTT. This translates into CASSPGQGPDTQYF.

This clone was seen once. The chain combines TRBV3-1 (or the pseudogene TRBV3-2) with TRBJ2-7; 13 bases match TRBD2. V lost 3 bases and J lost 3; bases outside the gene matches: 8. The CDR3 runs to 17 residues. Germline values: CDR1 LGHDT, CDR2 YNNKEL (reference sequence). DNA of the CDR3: TGTGCCAGCAGCCATTCGGTCGGACTAGCGGGAGTCTACGAGCAGTACTTC. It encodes CASSHSVGLAGVYEQYF.

The CDR3 coding sequence is TGTGCCAGCAGTTACTCGAGAGGGCGGAGCTACAATGAGCAGTTCTTC. Amino acid sequence: CASSYSRGRSYNEQFF. The chain joins TRBV6-2 or TRBV6-3 to TRBJ2-1; D possibly corresponds to TRBD2 (5 bases). This CDR3 contains 16 residues. V was pared by 0 bases and J by 3 bases, with 12 bases between. The germline V gene has CDR1 MNHEY and CDR2 SVGEGT.

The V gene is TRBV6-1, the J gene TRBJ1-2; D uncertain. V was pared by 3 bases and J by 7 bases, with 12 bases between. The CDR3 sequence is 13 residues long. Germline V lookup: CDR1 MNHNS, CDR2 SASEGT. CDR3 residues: CASSETRSGGYTF. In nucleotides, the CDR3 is TGTGCCAGCAGTGAGACCCGTTCTGGTGGCTACACCTTC.

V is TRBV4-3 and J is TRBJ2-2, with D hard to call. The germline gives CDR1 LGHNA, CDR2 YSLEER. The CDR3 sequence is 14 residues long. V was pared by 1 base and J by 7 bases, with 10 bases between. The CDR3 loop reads CASSQGSMDGELFF. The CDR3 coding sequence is TGCGCCAGCAGCCAAGGCAGTATGGACGGGGAGCTGTTTTTT.

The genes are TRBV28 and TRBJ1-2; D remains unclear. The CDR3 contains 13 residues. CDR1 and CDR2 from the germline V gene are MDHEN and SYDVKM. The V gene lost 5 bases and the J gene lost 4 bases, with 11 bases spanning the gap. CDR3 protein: CASSSRPSYGYTF. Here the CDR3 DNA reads TGTGCCAGCAGTAGCAGGCCGTCCTATGGCTACACCTTC.